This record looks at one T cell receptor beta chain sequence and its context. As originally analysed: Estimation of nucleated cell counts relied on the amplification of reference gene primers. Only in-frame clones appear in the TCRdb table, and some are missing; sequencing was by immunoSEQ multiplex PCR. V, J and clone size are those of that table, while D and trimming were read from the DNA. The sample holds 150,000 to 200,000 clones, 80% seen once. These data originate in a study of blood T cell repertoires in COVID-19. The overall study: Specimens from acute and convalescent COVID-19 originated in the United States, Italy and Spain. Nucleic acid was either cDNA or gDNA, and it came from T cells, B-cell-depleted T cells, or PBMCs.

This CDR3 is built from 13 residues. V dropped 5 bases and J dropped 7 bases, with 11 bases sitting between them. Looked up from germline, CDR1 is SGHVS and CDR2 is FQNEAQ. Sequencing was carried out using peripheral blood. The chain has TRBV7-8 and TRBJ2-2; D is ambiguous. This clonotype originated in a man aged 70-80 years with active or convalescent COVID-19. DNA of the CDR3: TGTGCCAGCAGCCTCATAGTCGGCGGGGAGCTGTTTTTT. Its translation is CASSLIVGGELFF.